The entry below describes one T cell receptor beta chain. The data derive from a study of shared clonotypes between healthy human individuals. The CDR3 has 17 amino acids. The V end lost 4 bases, the J end lost 0 bases, and 19 bases lay between the germline ends. The germline V gene has CDR1 GTSNPN and CDR2 SVGIG (reference sequence). Profiled with immunoSEQ multiplex PCR; TCRdb holds only in-frame clones, not every one. The table records 2.3 million or so clones, approximately 93% of them present only once. The specimen was naive CD4+ T cells from PBMCs. Sample subset: CD45RA+ positively selected. The chain carries TRBV30 and TRBJ1-3; D not resolved. The source is a man between 18 and 35 years old in good health. Some clones in this sample may be carry-over from other donors' samples. The DNA of the CDR3 is TGTGCCTGGAAATCATCCCGAAGACGGTCCTCTGGAAACACCATATATTTT. Its translation: CAWKSSRRRSSGNTIYF. Based on the CDR3 plus reference TRBV30 and TRBJ1-3, the full variable domain is SQTIHQWPATLVQPVGSPLSLECTVEGTSNPNLYWYRQAAGRGLQLLFYSVGIGQISSEVPQNLSASRPQDRQFILSSKKLLLSDSGFYLCAWKSSRRRSSGNTIYFGEGSWLTVV.